A selection of T cell receptor beta chains follows, all from one sample in a study of control samples from healthy donors and cancer patients. Assay used: immunoSEQ multiplex PCR; TCRdb lists only in-frame clones, some missing. The sample holds fewer than 200,000 clones, around 93% seen once. Sequenced: blood. The source of these receptors is an older woman in good health. Each CDR3 is given with its conserved first and last residue. The D gene is left open where the match is weak.

d_call j_call v_call cdr3_aa
NA TRBJ2-2 TRBV7-8 CASSPTNVPGELFF
NA TRBJ1-1 TRBV4-3 CASSQDVGGGAFF
NA TRBJ2-3 TRBV7-2 CASSLAQNTDTQYF
NA TRBJ2-7 TRBV10-3 CAISDEAPYEQYF
NA TRBJ2-1 TRBV27 CASSLGQINEQFF
TRBD1 TRBJ2-5 TRBV24-1 CATSAWTGSETQYF
NA TRBJ1-1 TRBV6-5 CASSPGQTMNTEAFF
NA TRBJ1-1 TRBV29-1 CSVEDLFDIAFF
NA TRBJ2-7 TRBV10-1 CATPKVFSYEQYF
NA TRBJ1-5 TRBV7-2 CASSLAPSSNQPQHF
NA TRBJ2-3 TRBV24-1 CATSERGGSDTQYF
NA TRBJ1-1 TRBV21-1 CASSNPSTGNTEAFF
TRBD1 TRBJ1-2 TRBV7-9 CASTSRGTGGYGYGYTF
NA TRBJ2-2 TRBV6-2/TRBV6-3 CASSLQGPALTGELFF
NA TRBJ1-2 TRBV19 CASSSPRGGWDYGYTF
TRBD1 TRBJ1-1 TRBV3-1/TRBV3-2 CASSLDRENTEAFF
NA TRBJ2-3 TRBV6-7 CASSYSSGPNQSNTDTQYF
TRBD1 TRBJ1-1 TRBV7-2 CASSFRGRTEAFF
NA TRBJ1-2 TRBV5-4 CASSLDRLGYGYTF
NA TRBJ1-1 TRBV7-2 CASSLVGTALSEAFF
TRBD1 TRBJ1-4 TRBV5-1 CASSLTTGGRNEKLFF
TRBD1 TRBJ1-2 TRBV6-5 CASRDRNNYGYTF